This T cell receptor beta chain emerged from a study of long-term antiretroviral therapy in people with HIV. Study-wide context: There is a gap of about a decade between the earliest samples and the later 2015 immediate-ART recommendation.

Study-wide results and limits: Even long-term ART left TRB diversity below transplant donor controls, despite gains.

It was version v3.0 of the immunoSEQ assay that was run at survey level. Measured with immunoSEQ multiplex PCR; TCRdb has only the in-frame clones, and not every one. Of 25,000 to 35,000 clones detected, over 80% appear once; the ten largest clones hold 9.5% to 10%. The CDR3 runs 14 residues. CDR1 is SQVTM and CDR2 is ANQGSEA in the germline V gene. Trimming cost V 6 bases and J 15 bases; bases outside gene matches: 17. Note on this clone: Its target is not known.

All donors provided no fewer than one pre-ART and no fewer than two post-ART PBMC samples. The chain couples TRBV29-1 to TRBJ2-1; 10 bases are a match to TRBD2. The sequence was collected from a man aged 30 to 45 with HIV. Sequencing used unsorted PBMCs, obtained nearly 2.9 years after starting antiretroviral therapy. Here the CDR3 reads CSVDPAFEREGSFF. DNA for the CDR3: TGCAGCGTCGACCCGGCCTTTGAGCGGGAGGGATCGTTCTTC.